This T cell receptor beta chain comes out of a study of T-cell reconstitution after alpha-beta-depleted transplantation in children. J lost 7 bases, V lost 3 bases, and 4 bases had no gene match. Germline lookup yields CDR1 LNHNV and CDR2 YYDKDF (reference sequence). The CDR3 loop spans 14 amino acids. It was with unique molecular identifiers that the TCRbeta library was prepared. TCRdb re-called the PCR reads through MiXCR, storing one row per CDR3 protein. The sample holds roughly 500,000 distinct CDR3 sequences, approximately 32% seen once. The specimen comprised PBMCs from the stem cell graft donor, sampled from the stem cell graft. The chain has TRBV15 and TRBJ2-1; 9 bases are shared with TRBD1. The receptor comes from a human donor who donated a stem cell graft to a child with aplastic anemia. The CDR3, as DNA: TGTGCCACCAGCAGCGGACAGGGGATGAATGAGCAGTTCTTC. It yields the protein CATSSGQGMNEQFF.